This TCR beta chain comes out of a study of control samples from healthy donors and cancer patients. CDR1 is MNHEY, CDR2 SMNVEV, per germline (reference sequence). This CDR3 has 19 residues. V dropped 6 bases and J dropped 1; count of bases not matched to a gene: 14. Clones were sequenced by immunoSEQ multiplex PCR, and TCRdb holds only the in-frame ones, with some missing. The sample shows fewer than 80,000 clones, around 87% of them seen only once. This clonotype was obtained from a man in his 60s with colorectal cancer. The sample comprised PBMCs. The chain has TRBV27 and TRBJ2-6; 8 bases are shared with TRBD1. The CDR3 DNA is TGTGCCAGCAGACCCCCCAGGACAGGGTTGGGTTCTGGGGCCAACGTCCTGACTTTC. It translates to CASRPPRTGLGSGANVLTF.